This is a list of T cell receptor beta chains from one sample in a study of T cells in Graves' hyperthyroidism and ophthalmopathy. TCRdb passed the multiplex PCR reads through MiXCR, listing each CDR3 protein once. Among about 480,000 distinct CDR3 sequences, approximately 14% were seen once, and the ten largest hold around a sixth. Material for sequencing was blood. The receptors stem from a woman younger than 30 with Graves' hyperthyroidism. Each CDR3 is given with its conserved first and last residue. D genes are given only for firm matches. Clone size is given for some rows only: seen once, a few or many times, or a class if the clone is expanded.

CSVEEQGNYGYTF	TGCAGCGTTGAAGAGCAGGGGAACTATGGCTACACCTTC	TRBV29-1	13	TRBJ1-2	.	few
CASSKGLGGELFF	TGTGCCAGTAGTAAGGGACTAGGGGGGGAGCTGTTTTTT	TRBV19	13	TRBJ2-2	TRBD2	few
CATSRGSGVGGGNQPQHF	TGTGCCACCAGCAGAGGATCGGGTGTGGGGGGAGGCAATCAGCCCCAGCATTTT	TRBV15	18	TRBJ1-5	.	many
CASTPRRKKLAGDADNEQFF	TGTGCCAGTACCCCTAGGAGGAAGAAACTAGCGGGAGATGCCGACAATGAGCAGTTCTTC	TRBV19	20	TRBJ2-1	TRBD2	.
CSALVGLAGGSETQYF	TGCAGTGCTCTAGTTGGTCTAGCGGGAGGGTCAGAGACCCAGTACTTC	TRBV20-1	16	TRBJ2-5	TRBD2	few
CASRTSGYNEQFF	TGTGCCAGCAGGACTAGCGGATACAATGAGCAGTTCTTC	TRBV19	13	TRBJ2-1	TRBD2	many
CASSHAGQGSTEAFF	TGTGCCAGCAGCCATGCCGGACAGGGGAGCACTGAAGCTTTCTTT	TRBV3-1	15	TRBJ1-1	TRBD1	many
CASSLGDSRSEQFF	TGCGCCAGCAGCTTGGGGGACTCCCGCAGTGAGCAGTTCTTC	TRBV5-1	14	TRBJ2-1	.	many
CASGSAPSSYNEQFF	TGTGCCAGCGGGTCAGCACCAAGCTCCTACAATGAGCAGTTCTTC	TRBV6-1	15	TRBJ2-1	.	.
CASRPRLAGGSRVQNEQFF	TGTGCCAGCAGACCTAGACTAGCGGGAGGGTCGCGGGTACAGAATGAGCAGTTCTTC	TRBV12-3/TRBV12-4	19	TRBJ2-1	TRBD2	many
CSANRAGEAQYF	TGCAGTGCTAACCGGGCAGGAGAGGCGCAGTATTTT	TRBV20-1	12	TRBJ2-3	.	many
CASSSTGNNQPQHF	TGTGCCAGCAGTTCGACAGGGAACAATCAGCCCCAGCATTTT	TRBV6-1	14	TRBJ1-5	TRBD1	many
CASSLKYRDNEQFF	TGCGCCAGCAGCTTGAAGTACAGGGACAATGAGCAGTTCTTC	TRBV5-1	14	TRBJ2-1	.	.
CASSQDRNTEAFF	TGTGCCAGCAGCCAAGACAGGAACACTGAAGCTTTCTTT	TRBV7-3	13	TRBJ1-1	.	many
CASSQVLSSPLHF	TGTGCCAGCAGCCAAGTGTTGAGTTCACCCCTCCACTTT	TRBV14	13	TRBJ1-6	.	many
CASSPVGRQETQYF	TGTGCCAGCAGCCCTGTGGGGAGGCAAGAGACCCAGTACTTC	TRBV11-3	14	TRBJ2-5	.	.
CSVRLGLSAEAFF	TGCAGCGTTCGGTTGGGCCTGTCGGCTGAAGCTTTCTTT	TRBV29-1	13	TRBJ1-1	.	many
CSALGTGASEQYF	TGCAGTGCCCTGGGTACAGGGGCCTCCGAGCAGTACTTC	TRBV20-1	13	TRBJ2-7	TRBD1	many
CASSFYNSPLHF	TGTGCCAGCAGCTTTTATAATTCACCCCTCCACTTT	TRBV13	12	TRBJ1-6	.	many
CASSQPRGNTEAFF	TGTGCCAGCAGCCAACCGCGGGGGAACACTGAAGCTTTCTTT	TRBV3-1	14	TRBJ1-1	.	many
CASSQKQGGLTGELFF	TGCGCCAGCAGCCAAAAGCAGGGGGGATTAACCGGGGAGCTGTTTTTT	TRBV4-1	16	TRBJ2-2	.	.
CSVVDRSIGRRGEAFF	TGCAGCGTTGTGGACAGGAGTATTGGGAGGAGGGGTGAAGCTTTCTTT	TRBV29-1	16	TRBJ1-1	TRBD1	few
CASSHGLAGGFNEQFF	TGTGCCAGCAGCCATGGACTAGCGGGAGGTTTCAATGAGCAGTTCTTC	TRBV3-1	16	TRBJ2-1	TRBD2	many
CAPGGLAGGRRTTDTQYF	TGTGCCCCAGGAGGCCTAGCGGGAGGGCGGAGGACCACAGATACGCAGTATTTT	TRBV4-2	18	TRBJ2-3	TRBD2	.
CASSQDRQGWGMNTEAFF	TGCGCCAGCAGCCAAGATCGCCAGGGGTGGGGGATGAACACTGAAGCTTTCTTT	TRBV4-1	18	TRBJ1-1	.	many
CASSLGSSDNEQFF	TGTGCCAGCAGCTTAGGTAGTTCGGACAATGAGCAGTTCTTC	TRBV11-1	14	TRBJ2-1	.	.
CASSWGQLNEQFF	TGTGCCAGCAGTTGGGGGCAGCTTAATGAGCAGTTCTTC	TRBV27	13	TRBJ2-1	.	many